This T cell receptor beta chain was found in a study of blood T cells in healthy people across ages. Per the germline V gene, CDR1 is MGHDK and CDR2 is SYGVNS. The CDR3 is 14 amino acids. Trimming took 6 bases from V and 7 from J, leaving 16 bases between them. In its sample, this clonotype was seen many times. Sample donors were healthy Caucasian individuals that came from Russia, aged roughly 6 to 90. The second PCR ran roughly 6 to 12 cycles with a sample-barcoded 5' primer and J-beta primers. One entry per CDR3 protein, called by TCRdb with MiXCR from the 5' RACE reads. The sample has 850,000 or so distinct CDR3 sequences, under 30% seen once; the top ten hold around 16%.

The gene calls are TRBV25-1 and TRBJ1-5; D unclear. The sample consisted of blood. This TCR came from a woman of 80 years or more in good health. CDR3 coding DNA: TGTGCCAGCAGAGGACCCGTGGAAAGCCAGCCCCAGCATTTT. Protein: CASRGPVESQPQHF.